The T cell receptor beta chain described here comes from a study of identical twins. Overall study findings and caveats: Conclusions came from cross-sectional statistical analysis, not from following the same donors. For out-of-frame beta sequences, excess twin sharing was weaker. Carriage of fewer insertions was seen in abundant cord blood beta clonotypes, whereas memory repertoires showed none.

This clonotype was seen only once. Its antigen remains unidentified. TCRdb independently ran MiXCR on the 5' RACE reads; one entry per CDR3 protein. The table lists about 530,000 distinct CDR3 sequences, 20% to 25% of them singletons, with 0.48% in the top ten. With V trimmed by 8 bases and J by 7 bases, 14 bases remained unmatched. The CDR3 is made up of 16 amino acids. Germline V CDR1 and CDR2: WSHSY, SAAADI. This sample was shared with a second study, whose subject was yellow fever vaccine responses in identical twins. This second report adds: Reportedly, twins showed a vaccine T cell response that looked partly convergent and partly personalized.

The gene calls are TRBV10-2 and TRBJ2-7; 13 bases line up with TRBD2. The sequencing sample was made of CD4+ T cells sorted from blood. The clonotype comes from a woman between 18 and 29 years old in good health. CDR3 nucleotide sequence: TGCGCCAGCTCGGGCCACCCATCGGGACTAGCGGGAGAGCAGTACTTC. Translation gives CASSGHPSGLAGEQYF.